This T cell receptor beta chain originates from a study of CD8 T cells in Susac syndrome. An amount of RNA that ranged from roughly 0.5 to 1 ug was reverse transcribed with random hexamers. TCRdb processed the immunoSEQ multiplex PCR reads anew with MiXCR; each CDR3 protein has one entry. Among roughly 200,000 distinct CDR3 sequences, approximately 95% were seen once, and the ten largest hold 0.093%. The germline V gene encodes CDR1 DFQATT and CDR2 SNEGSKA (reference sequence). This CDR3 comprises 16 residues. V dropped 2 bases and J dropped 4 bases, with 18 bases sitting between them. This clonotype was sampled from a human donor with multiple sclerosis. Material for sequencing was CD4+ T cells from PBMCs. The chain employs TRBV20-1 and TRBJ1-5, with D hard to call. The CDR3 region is CSARSGWRSNNQPQHF. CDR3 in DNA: TGCAGTGCTAGATCCGGGTGGCGAAGTAATAATCAGCCCCAGCATTTT.